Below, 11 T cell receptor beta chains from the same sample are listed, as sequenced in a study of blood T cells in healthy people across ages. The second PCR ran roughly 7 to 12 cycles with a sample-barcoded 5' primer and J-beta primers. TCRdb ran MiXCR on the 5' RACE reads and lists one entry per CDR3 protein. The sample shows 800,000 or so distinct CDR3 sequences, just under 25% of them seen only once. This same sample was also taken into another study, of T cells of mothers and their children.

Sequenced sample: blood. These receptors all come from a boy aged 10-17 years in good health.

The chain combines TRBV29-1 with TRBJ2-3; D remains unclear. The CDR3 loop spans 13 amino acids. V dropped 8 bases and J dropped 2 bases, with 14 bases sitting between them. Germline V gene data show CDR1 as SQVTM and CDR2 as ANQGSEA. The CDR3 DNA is TGCAGCCTCCGCCCCAGGTTCACAGATACGCAGTATTTT. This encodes CSLRPRFTDTQYF.

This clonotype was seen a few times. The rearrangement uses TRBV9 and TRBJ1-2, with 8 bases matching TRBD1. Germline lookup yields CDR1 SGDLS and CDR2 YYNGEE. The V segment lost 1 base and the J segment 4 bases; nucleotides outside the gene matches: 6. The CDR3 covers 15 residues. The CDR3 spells CASSVQGALGYGYTF. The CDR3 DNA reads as TGTGCCAGCAGCGTACAGGGGGCGCTTGGCTATGGCTACACCTTC.

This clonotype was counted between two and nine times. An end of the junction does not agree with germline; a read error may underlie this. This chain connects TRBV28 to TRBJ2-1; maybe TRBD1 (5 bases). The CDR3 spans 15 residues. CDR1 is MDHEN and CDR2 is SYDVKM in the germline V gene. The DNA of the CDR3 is TGTGCCAGCAGTTTAGACAGCAGCTCCTACAATGAGCGGTTCTTC. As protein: CASSLDSSSYNERFF.

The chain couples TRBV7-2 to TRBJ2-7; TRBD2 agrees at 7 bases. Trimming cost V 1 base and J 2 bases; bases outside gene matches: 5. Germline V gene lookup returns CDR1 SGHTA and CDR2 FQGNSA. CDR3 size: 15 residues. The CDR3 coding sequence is TGTGCCAGCAGCTTAGGCCCTAGCGGCCCCTACGAGCAGTACTTC. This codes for CASSLGPSGPYEQYF.

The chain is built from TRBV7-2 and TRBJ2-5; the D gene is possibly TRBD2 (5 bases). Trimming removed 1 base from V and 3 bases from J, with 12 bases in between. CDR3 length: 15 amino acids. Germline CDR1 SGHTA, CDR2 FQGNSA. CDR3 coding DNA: TGTGCCAGCAGCTTAGGTGACTACAAAAAAGAGACCCAGTACTTC. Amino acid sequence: CASSLGDYKKETQYF.

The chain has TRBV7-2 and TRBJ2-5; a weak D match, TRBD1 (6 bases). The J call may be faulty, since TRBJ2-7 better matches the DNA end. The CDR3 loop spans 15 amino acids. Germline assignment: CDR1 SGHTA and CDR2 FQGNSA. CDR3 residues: CASSLSPGVTYEQYF. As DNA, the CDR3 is TGTGCCAGCAGCCTATCCCCAGGGGTCACCTACGAGCAGTACTTC.

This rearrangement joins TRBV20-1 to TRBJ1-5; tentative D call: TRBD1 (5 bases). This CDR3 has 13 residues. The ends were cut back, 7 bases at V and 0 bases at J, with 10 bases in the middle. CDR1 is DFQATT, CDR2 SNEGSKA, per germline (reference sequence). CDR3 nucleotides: TGCAGTGTGGGGGGGGATAGCAATCAGCCCCAGCATTTT. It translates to CSVGGDSNQPQHF.

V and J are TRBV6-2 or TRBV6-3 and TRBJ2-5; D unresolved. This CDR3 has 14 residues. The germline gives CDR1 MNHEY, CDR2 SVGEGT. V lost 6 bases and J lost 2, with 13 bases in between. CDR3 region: CASRPGWAQETQYF. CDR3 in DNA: TGTGCCAGCAGACCCGGATGGGCTCAAGAGACCCAGTACTTC.

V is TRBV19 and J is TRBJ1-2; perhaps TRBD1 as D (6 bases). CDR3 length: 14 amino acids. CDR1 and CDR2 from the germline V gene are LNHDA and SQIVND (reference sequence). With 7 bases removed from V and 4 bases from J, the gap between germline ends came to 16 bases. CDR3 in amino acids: CASNSPGQSYGYTF. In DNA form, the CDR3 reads TGTGCCAGTAATTCCCCTGGACAGAGCTATGGCTACACCTTC.

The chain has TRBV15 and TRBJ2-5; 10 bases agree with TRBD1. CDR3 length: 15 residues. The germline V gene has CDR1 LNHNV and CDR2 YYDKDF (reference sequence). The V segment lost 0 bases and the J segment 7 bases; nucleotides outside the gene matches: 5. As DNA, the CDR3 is TGTGCCACCAGCAGAGATCAGGGACAGGGGAGGACCCAGTACTTC. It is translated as CATSRDQGQGRTQYF.

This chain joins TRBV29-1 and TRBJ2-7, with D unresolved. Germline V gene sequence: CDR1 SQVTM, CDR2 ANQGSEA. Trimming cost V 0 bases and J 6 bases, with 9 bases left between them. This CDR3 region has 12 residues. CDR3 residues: CSVEEVTSEQYF. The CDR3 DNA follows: TGCAGCGTTGAAGAGGTCACCTCCGAGCAGTACTTC.